This record concerns one TCR beta chain sequence. As yet, its antigen is unknown. This sample was taken from a study of cytomegalovirus exposure and HLA in healthy donors. With 60 Vbeta and 13 Jbeta primers, the PCR was carried out. Some clones are missing from TCRdb's copy, which holds only in-frame ones; the method was immunoSEQ multiplex PCR. The table shows about 130,000 clones, with 65% to 85% occurring only once. General study findings and limits: Most CMV-associated TCR beta chains appeared HLA-restricted in a later analysis.

The source of this sequence is a woman in her 40s in good health and CMV-seronegative. Specimen: PBMCs.

CDR3 bases: TGTGCCAGCAGCTCCCCGGGACTAGCGACCAATGAGCAGTTCTTC. Translating it yields CASSSPGLATNEQFF. J is TRBJ2-1 and V is TRBV11-2, with TRBD2 identical over 10 bases. CDR1 and CDR2 (germline): SGHAT, FQNNGV. The CDR3 loop spans 15 amino acids. J gave up 6 bases and V 4 bases, and 6 bases lay outside the gene matches.